These 9 T cell receptor beta chains share one sample of origin, sequenced in a study of T cell responses to AZD1222 COVID-19 vaccine. Profiling relied on immunoSEQ multiplex PCR, and the TCRdb table lists in-frame clones only, not all of them. The table has 110,000 to 150,000 clones, about 92% seen once; the top ten hold 7.5% to 9.5%. Here the sequenced sample was peripheral blood, taken on day 0 of AZD1222 vaccination. The receptors stem from an adult in good health.

CDR3 amino acids: CATSDSGDADGYTF. In DNA form, the CDR3 reads TGTGCCACCAGTGACTCAGGAGATGCTGACGGCTACACCTTC. V and J are TRBV24-1 and TRBJ1-2; D gene unclear. Germline CDR1 is KGHDR and CDR2 is SFDVKD. V was pared by 4 bases and J by 8 bases, with 16 bases between. There are 14 residues in the CDR3.

This chain joins TRBV28 and TRBJ2-4; possibly TRBD1 for D (5 bases). The V gene lost 2 bases and the J gene lost 0 bases, with 17 bases spanning the gap. Germline V gene lookup returns CDR1 MDHEN and CDR2 SYDVKM. This CDR3 comprises 18 residues. CDR3 sequence: CASSLTPTGLLAKNIQYF. The CDR3 DNA reads TGTGCCAGCAGTTTAACCCCCACAGGCCTACTAGCCAAAAACATTCAGTACTTC.

This chain links TRBV7-9 with TRBJ1-2; maybe TRBD1 (5 bases). This CDR3 has 15 residues. Deletions cut 1 base from V and 3 bases from J, with 12 bases between. Germline V gene lookup returns CDR1 SEHNR and CDR2 FQNEAQ (reference sequence). The CDR3 DNA follows: TGTGCCAGCAGCTTAGGGGAGGGGACTGACTATGGCTACACCTTC. Translating it yields CASSLGEGTDYGYTF. The variable domain in full, with the rest retrieved from reference TRBV7-9 and TRBJ1-2, is DTGVSQNPRHKITKRGQNVTFRCDPISEHNRLYWYRQTLGQGPEFLTYFQNEAQLEKSRLLSDRFSAERPKGSFSTLEIQRTEQGDSAMYLCASSLGEGTDYGYTFGSGTRLTVV.

This chain links TRBV10-3 with TRBJ1-3; D is perhaps TRBD1 (5 bases). The V end lost 7 bases, the J end lost 2 bases, and 9 bases lay between the germline ends. The germline V gene encodes CDR1 ENHRY and CDR2 SYGVKD. CDR3 length equals 13 residues. The CDR3 is CAITGGPGNTIYF. The DNA for the CDR3 is TGTGCCATCACGGGGGGACCTGGAAACACCATATATTTT.

The gene calls are TRBV27 and TRBJ2-3; the D is unclear. Germline CDR1 and CDR2: MNHEY and SMNVEV (reference sequence). Trimming removed 2 bases from V and 1 base from J, with 10 bases in between. The CDR3 totals 15 residues. The DNA of the CDR3 is TGTGCCAGCAGTTTAAGGCGGATTGGCACAGATACGCAGTATTTT. It encodes CASSLRRIGTDTQYF.

This clone was detected only once. A read error may account for a junction end that differs from germline. The gene calls are TRBV3-1 (or the pseudogene TRBV3-2) and TRBJ2-7; 13 nucleotides match TRBD2. This CDR3 spans 13 amino acids. The germline V gene has CDR1 LGHDT and CDR2 YNNKEL (reference sequence). The CDR3 DNA reads as TGTGCCAGCAGCCAAGGCGATACTAGCGGGGGGGAGTTC. Protein product: CASSQGDTSGGEF.

In regard to this clone: The junction departs from the called germline gene at one end, perhaps through a read error. Other DNA sequences within the sample encode an identical CDR3. J is TRBJ1-1 and V is TRBV5-6; no reliable D call. This CDR3 is built from 11 residues. Germline lookup yields CDR1 SGHDT and CDR2 YYEEEE. The CDR3 region is CASSLNTEAFF. The CDR3 DNA reads as TGTGCCAGCAGCTTGAATACTGAAGCTTTCTTT.

V and J are TRBV7-9 and TRBJ1-1, with D possibly TRBD1 on 5 matching bases. The CDR3 is 14 amino acids. Deletions cut 3 bases from V and 0 bases from J, with 8 bases between. CDR1 SEHNR and CDR2 FQNEAQ come from the germline V gene (reference sequence). The CDR3 loop reads CASSLQGMNTEAFF. The DNA for the CDR3 is TGTGCCAGCAGCTTGCAGGGCATGAACACTGAAGCTTTCTTT.

The chain employs TRBV27 and TRBJ1-1; possibly TRBD1 for D (5 bases). The CDR3 runs to 14 residues. The V and J ends lost 0 bases and 5 bases respectively, with 10 bases between them. CDR1 and CDR2 from the germline V gene are MNHEY and SMNVEV (reference sequence). In DNA, the CDR3 is TGTGCCAGCAGTTTATCAGGGGAGGGGACTGAAGCTTTCTTT. It specifies CASSLSGEGTEAFF.